One sample yielded the 4 T cell receptor beta chains listed below, sequenced in a study of T cell repertoires in cytomegalovirus infection. Antigens for these TCRs are unknown. A single record per CDR3 protein comes from TCRdb applying MiXCR to the reads. The sample contains 250,000 to 300,000 distinct CDR3 sequences, about 20% of which appear only once. The sample in question was cultured PBMCs, obtained from culture after CMV antigen stimulation. All receptors derive from a human donor in good health (CMV status not recorded). Some clones in this sample may be carry-over from other donors' samples.

The CDR3 DNA is TGTGCCAGCAGTTTAATTCGGACAGGACATACGCAGTATTTT. Amino acids: CASSLIRTGHTQYF. This chain connects TRBV28 to TRBJ2-3; 7 bases line up with TRBD1. This CDR3 spans 14 amino acids. With 2 bases clipped from V and 7 bases from J, the junction kept 6 bases outside the gene matches. Germline assignment: CDR1 MDHEN and CDR2 SYDVKM.

There are many counts of this clonotype. The chain has TRBV7-2 and TRBJ1-1; D unclear. The germline V gene has CDR1 SGHTA and CDR2 FQGNSA. The CDR3 is 14 amino acids. The ends were cut back, 6 bases at V and 1 base at J, with 12 bases in the middle. The CDR3 DNA reads TGTGCCAGCAGTCTCAATGGGCCGAACACTGAAGCTTTCTTT. It specifies CASSLNGPNTEAFF.

The rearrangement uses TRBV19 and TRBJ2-2; D is unresolved. The CDR3 runs 14 residues. Germline V gene sequence: CDR1 LNHDA, CDR2 SQIVND (reference sequence). V was pared by 6 bases and J by 3 bases, with 11 bases between. In DNA form, the CDR3 reads TGTGCCAGTAGGGTGGGCTTGGACACCGGGGAGCTGTTTTTT. Translation gives CASRVGLDTGELFF.

This chain connects TRBV28 to TRBJ2-4; 11 nucleotides align to TRBD1. V lost 5 bases to trimming and J lost 8 bases; unmatched junction nucleotides: 8. The CDR3 is made up of 15 amino acids. Germline values: CDR1 MDHEN, CDR2 SYDVKM. The CDR3 nucleotides are TGTGCCAGCAGTCCCAGGACAGGGGGCGATGACATTCAGTACTTC. Its protein is CASSPRTGGDDIQYF.